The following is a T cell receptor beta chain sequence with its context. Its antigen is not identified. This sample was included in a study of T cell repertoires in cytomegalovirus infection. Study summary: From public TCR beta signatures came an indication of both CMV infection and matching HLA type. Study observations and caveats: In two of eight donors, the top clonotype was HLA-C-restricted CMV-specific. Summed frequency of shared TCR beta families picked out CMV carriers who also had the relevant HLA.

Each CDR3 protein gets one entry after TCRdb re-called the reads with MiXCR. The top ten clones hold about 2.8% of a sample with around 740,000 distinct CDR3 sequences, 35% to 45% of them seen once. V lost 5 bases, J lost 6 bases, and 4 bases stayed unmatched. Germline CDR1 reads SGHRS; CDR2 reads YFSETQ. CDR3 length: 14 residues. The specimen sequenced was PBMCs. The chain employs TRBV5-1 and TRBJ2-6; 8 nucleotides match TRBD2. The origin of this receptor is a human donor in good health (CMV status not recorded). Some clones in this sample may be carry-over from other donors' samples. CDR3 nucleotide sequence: TGCGCCAGCAGTAAAGCGGGGGAGGCCAACGTCCTGACTTTC. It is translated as CASSKAGEANVLTF.